The clone carrying this T cell receptor beta chain was seen more than once but under ten times. The antigen is undetermined. CD4+ naive, central memory, regulatory and stem cell-like memory subsets were isolated by sorting on CD45RO/CCR7/CD25/CD127/CD95/CD27. Germline lookup yields CDR1 SGHTA and CDR2 FQGNSA. The CDR3 extends over 14 amino acids. Trimming removed 4 bases from V and 7 bases from J; junction bases left unmatched: 7. This sample stems from a study of beta chain features in type 1 diabetes. What was sequenced were expressed TCRB transcripts, since all of the isolated RNA had been reverse transcribed. Clones were sequenced by immunoSEQ multiplex PCR, and TCRdb holds only the in-frame ones, with some missing. This sample carries under 250,000 clones, 27% of them seen once, and the ten largest clones take 4%. General study points: There was a moderate but significant shortening of TCRB CDR3s in all four CD4+ subsets of Type 1 diabetes patients. These data did not resolve whether HLA type affects TCRB rearrangement.

The chain is built from TRBV7-2 and TRBJ1-5, with TRBD1 matching over 7 bases. The specimen was central memory CD4+ T cells from blood. This receptor was identified in a man aged 25-40 years in good health. This CDR3 reads CASSSTGKAQPQHF. In nucleotides, the CDR3 is TGTGCCAGCAGCTCGACAGGGAAGGCACAGCCCCAGCATTTT.